The 24 T cell receptor beta chains given below trace back to one sample, sequenced in a study of OX40 agonist ivuxolimab in advanced cancers. Sequenced by immunoSEQ multiplex PCR; TCRdb stores in-frame clones only, minus some. The sample includes fewer than 100,000 clones, 89% seen only once; the top ten take roughly 10%. Specimen: CD4+ or CD8+ T cells sorted from blood, collected in a trial of the OX40 agonist ivuxolimab. The receptor source for this set is an adult with an advanced solid tumor such as melanoma, head and neck, liver or kidney cancer.

The chain uses TRBV19 and TRBJ2-3; the D is unclear. Per the germline V gene, CDR1 is LNHDA and CDR2 is SQIVND (reference sequence). This CDR3 has 13 residues. V gave up 7 bases and J gave up 4 bases, with 12 bases separating them. CDR3 nucleotide sequence: TGTGCCAGTACCCCCGGTGGGGCAGATACGCAGTATTTT. Its translation: CASTPGGADTQYF.

V usage is TRBV5-4 and J usage is TRBJ2-2; TRBD1 aligns across 7 bases. Germline loops: CDR1 SGHNT, CDR2 YYREEE (reference sequence). J gave up 5 bases and V 2 bases, and 6 bases lay outside the gene matches. The CDR3 loop spans 15 amino acids. CDR3 residues: CASSLPRDSTGELFF. CDR3 DNA sequence: TGTGCCAGCAGCTTACCGAGGGACAGTACCGGGGAGCTGTTTTTT.

This rearrangement joins TRBV29-1 to TRBJ2-1; 7 nucleotides agree with TRBD1. CDR3 length equals 14 residues. Germline V gene sequence: CDR1 SQVTM, CDR2 ANQGSEA. After removal of 6 bases from V and 4 bases from J, the junction contained 9 bases not matched to a gene. As DNA, the CDR3 is TGCAGCGTCGGACAGGCCGTCTATTACAATGAGCAGTTCTTC. It is translated as CSVGQAVYYNEQFF.

The rearrangement links TRBV6-6 to TRBJ2-1, with D possibly TRBD1 on 6 matching bases. This CDR3 has 13 amino acids. Trimming took off 6 bases at V and 7 bases at J, with 13 bases between the two ends. Germline CDR1 MNHNY, CDR2 SVGAGI (reference sequence). The CDR3 loop is CASSRPQGNEQFF. In DNA, the CDR3 is TGTGCCAGCAGCCGACCACAGGGAAATGAGCAGTTCTTC.

Regarding this clone: At the DNA level, this CDR3 is encoded by other sequences in the same sample as well. V and J are TRBV5-1 and TRBJ2-3; D tentatively reads TRBD1 or TRBD2 (5 bases each). Germline CDR1 is SGHRS and CDR2 is YFSETQ. The CDR3 contains 14 residues. V lost 0 bases and J lost 6, with 11 bases in between. The DNA of the CDR3 is TGCGCCAGCAGCTTGGGGGCAGGGACCGATACGCAGTATTTT. Its translation is CASSLGAGTDTQYF.

The chain couples TRBV5-1 to TRBJ1-1, with D unresolved. CDR1 and CDR2 from the germline V gene are SGHRS and YFSETQ. The CDR3 length is 12 residues. V was shortened by 5 bases and J by 10 bases, with 15 bases between the two germline ends. The CDR3 DNA is TGCGCCAGCAGACCGGACTCGCAGCGAGCTTTCTTT. It yields the protein CASRPDSQRAFF.

V and J are TRBV27 and TRBJ1-2; 10 nucleotides agree with TRBD1. The trim removed 8 bases at V and 7 bases at J, leaving 7 bases unmatched. Per germline, CDR1 MNHEY and CDR2 SMNVEV (reference sequence). The CDR3 extends over 13 amino acids. CDR3 protein: CASGTGTGAGYTF. As DNA, the CDR3 is TGTGCCAGCGGCACCGGGACAGGGGCTGGCTACACCTTC.

The V call is TRBV18, the J call TRBJ1-1; D is unresolved. CDR3 length equals 14 residues. V lost 2 bases, J lost 4 bases, and 11 bases lay in between. Germline assignment: CDR1 KGHSH and CDR2 LQKENI. For the CDR3, the DNA is TGTGCCAGCTCACCAAGGCCAGAGGGCACTGAAGCTTTCTTT. As protein: CASSPRPEGTEAFF. Variable domain in full (rest from reference TRBV18 and TRBJ1-1): NAGVMQNPRHLVRRRGQEARLRCSPMKGHSHVYWYRQLPEEGLKFMVYLQKENIIDESGMPKERFSAEFPKEGPSILRIQQVVRGDSAAYFCASSPRPEGTEAFFGQGTRLTVV.

V and J are TRBV7-9 and TRBJ1-3; weak D call: TRBD1 (5 bases). With 5 bases removed from V and 4 bases from J, the gap between germline ends came to 12 bases. The V gene's germline CDR1 is SEHNR and CDR2 FQNEAQ (reference sequence). The CDR3 runs to 14 residues. CDR3 in amino acids: CASSLGVFGNTIYF. CDR3 bases: TGTGCCAGCAGCCTAGGGGTCTTCGGAAACACCATATATTTT.

The V and J genes are TRBV6-6 and TRBJ1-5; no clear D gene. Deletions cut 5 bases from V and 5 bases from J, with 13 bases between. Germline-derived CDR1 and CDR2 are MNHNY and SVGAGI (reference sequence). This CDR3 spans 14 amino acids. The CDR3 nucleotides read TGTGCCAGCAGTCTGGGCAAGGACTATCAGCCCCAGCATTTT. It specifies CASSLGKDYQPQHF.

The chain uses TRBV15 and TRBJ2-5; D gene uncertain. Between the trimmed V and J ends, which lost 0 bases and 7 bases, there was a span of 18 bases. The CDR3 extends over 16 amino acids. Per germline, CDR1 LNHNV and CDR2 YYDKDF (reference sequence). The CDR3, as DNA: TGTGCCACCAGCAGAGATGCGGCTGGCCAAACGGGGACCCAGTACTTC. It encodes CATSRDAAGQTGTQYF.

A note on this clone: Other DNA variants within this sample encode the same CDR3. J is TRBJ2-5 and V is TRBV18, with D tentatively TRBD1 (7 bases). This CDR3 has 15 residues. V lost 0 bases and J lost 4, with 12 bases in between. Germline CDR1 and CDR2: KGHSH and LQKENI. The CDR3, as DNA: TGTGCCAGCTCACCACCGAGCCAGGGGGGAGAGACCCAGTACTTC. It yields the protein CASSPPSQGGETQYF.

The chain is built from TRBV2 and TRBJ1-5; TRBD1 aligns across 10 bases. This CDR3 spans 15 amino acids. The junction had 6 bases not matched to a gene; V was cut back by 6 bases and J by 4 bases. Per germline, CDR1 SNHLY and CDR2 FYNNEI. This CDR3 reads CASSALGQGNQPQHF. The CDR3 DNA is TGTGCCAGCAGCGCTTTGGGACAGGGGAATCAGCCCCAGCATTTT.

This clone was recorded once. This chain links TRBV5-1 with TRBJ1-5; TRBD1 matches 8 bases. The trim removed 4 bases at V and 3 bases at J, leaving 6 bases unmatched. CDR3 length: 15 amino acids. Germline V gene data show CDR1 as SGHRS and CDR2 as YFSETQ. The CDR3 sequence is CASSPSGQDNQPQHF. CDR3 in DNA: TGCGCCAGCAGCCCATCGGGACAGGACAATCAGCCCCAGCATTTT.

This sequence joins TRBV5-1 and TRBJ2-3; D not resolved. This CDR3 is built from 15 residues. The V gene lost 7 bases and the J gene lost 1 base, with 16 bases spanning the gap. Per germline, CDR1 SGHRS and CDR2 YFSETQ. The CDR3 loop is CASARQDLGTDTQYF. CDR3 nucleotides: TGCGCCAGCGCTAGACAAGACCTGGGCACAGATACGCAGTATTTT.

V gene TRBV5-4 combines with J gene TRBJ2-7; D is uncertain. From germline, CDR1 is SGHNT and CDR2 YYREEE (reference sequence). This CDR3 region has 13 residues. The V and J ends lost 0 bases and 7 bases respectively, with 11 bases between them. The CDR3 nucleotides are TGTGCCAGCAGCTTGGGGGCGGTAGAGGAGCAGTACTTC. Translating gives CASSLGAVEEQYF. Using reference TRBV5-4 and TRBJ2-7 for the parts outside the CDR3, the full variable domain is ETGVTQSPTHLIKTRGQQVTLRCSSQSGHNTVSWYQQALGQGPQFIFQYYREEENGRGNFPPRFSGLQFPNYSSELNVNALELDDSALYLCASSLGAVEEQYFGPGTRLTVT.

The chain uses TRBV6-5 and TRBJ2-7, with D maybe TRBD1 (6 bases). Germline V gene sequence: CDR1 MNHEY, CDR2 SVGAGI. The CDR3 has 14 residues. Trimming took 2 bases from V and 4 from J, leaving 12 bases between them. In DNA form, the CDR3 reads TGTGCCAGCAGTTACGCCGGGACAACTTACGAGCAGTACTTC. Protein product: CASSYAGTTYEQYF.

This clone was observed a single time. The chain has TRBV6-1 and TRBJ1-2; D may be TRBD1 (5 bases). Trimming took 6 bases from V and 4 from J, leaving 12 bases between them. Germline V CDR1 and CDR2: MNHNS, SASEGT. The CDR3 loop spans 13 amino acids. The CDR3 region is CASSEKGTYGYTF. DNA for the CDR3: TGTGCCAGCAGCGAGAAAGGGACCTATGGCTACACCTTC.

The chain carries TRBV11-1 and TRBJ2-5; weak D call: TRBD2 (6 bases). This CDR3 region has 15 residues. The V end was cut by 4 bases, the J end by 5 bases, with 17 bases between. Germline loops: CDR1 SGHAT, CDR2 FQDESV (reference sequence). The CDR3 DNA sequence: TGTGCCAGCAGCTCCGGGATTAGCGGTGGGGAGACCCAGTACTTC. This sequence encodes CASSSGISGGETQYF.

This clone was found a few times. V is TRBV4-2 and J is TRBJ2-2, with a possible D match to TRBD2 (6 bases). The CDR3 contains 16 residues. V was shortened by 3 bases and J by 7 bases, with 18 bases between the two germline ends. Looked up from germline, CDR1 is LGHNA and CDR2 is YNFKEQ. The CDR3 coding sequence is TGTGCCAGCAGCCAGGGGGATTCGGGGGTAAGCGGGGAGCTGTTTTTT. Protein product: CASSQGDSGVSGELFF.

The DNA of the CDR3 is TGCGCCAGCAGCCCGGAGGGCAGATACGGGGAGCAGTACTTC. Translation gives CASSPEGRYGEQYF. The chain uses TRBV5-1 and TRBJ2-7, with D possibly matching TRBD2 (6 bases). CDR1 and CDR2 from the germline V gene are SGHRS and YFSETQ. The CDR3 runs to 14 residues. With 4 bases removed from V and 7 bases from J, the gap between germline ends came to 18 bases.

The chain uses TRBV2 and TRBJ1-5; 7 nucleotides line up with TRBD1. This CDR3 has 14 residues. Germline assignment: CDR1 SNHLY and CDR2 FYNNEI. V dropped 0 bases and J dropped 9; count of bases not matched to a gene: 5. The CDR3 spells CASSEAIQGGPQHF. The CDR3 DNA follows: TGTGCCAGCAGTGAAGCGATCCAGGGGGGGCCCCAGCATTTT.

The chain couples TRBV2 to TRBJ2-5; 9 bases line up with TRBD2. Losses at the gene ends were 0 bases for V and 11 bases for J; bases not matched to a gene: 13. The CDR3 is 16 amino acids. Germline-derived CDR1 and CDR2 are SNHLY and FYNNEI. CDR3: CASSEAYSGRAGEQYF. CDR3 nucleotides: TGTGCCAGCAGTGAAGCCTATAGCGGGAGAGCGGGGGAGCAGTACTTC.

This chain connects TRBV11-2 to TRBJ2-1, with D uncertain. Trimming cost V 5 bases and J 0 bases, with 2 bases left between them. The CDR3 contains 12 residues. Germline V gene lookup returns CDR1 SGHAT and CDR2 FQNNGV. CDR3: CASSPSYNEQFF. The CDR3 DNA reads as TGTGCCAGCAGCCCCTCCTACAATGAGCAGTTCTTC. Full variable domain (rest looked up from reference TRBV11-2 and TRBJ2-1): EAGVAQSPRYKIIEKRQSVAFWCNPISGHATLYWYQQILGQGPKLLIQFQNNGVVDDSQLPKDRFSAERLKGVDSTLKIQPAKLEDSAVYLCASSPSYNEQFFGPGTRLTVL.